These T cell receptor beta chains were read from a single sample in a study of blood T cell repertoires in COVID-19. Produced via immunoSEQ multiplex PCR; TCRdb's table is partial and in-frame only. The data hold around 370,000 clones, with approximately 89% observed a single time. What was sequenced was peripheral blood. These TCRs come from a woman aged 18-30 years who had recovered from COVID-19. CDR3s include the opening cysteine and the closing phenylalanine or tryptophan.

V gene | CDR3 protein
TRBV14 | CASSRDSNYYGYTF
TRBV5-6 | CASILSRTGGWNEQFF
TRBV13 | CASSLGTQKTEAFF
TRBV5-6 | CASSSFRGGLSNYGYTF
TRBV7-8 | CASSRYRTSGYTGELFF
TRBV5-1 | CASSQTHGTQNSPLHF
TRBV4-2 | CASSQGHDSGANVLTF
TRBV9 | CASSVGQGGYYGYTF
TRBV5-1 | CASSPPARSTDTQYF
TRBV12-5 | CASGSPTGRRYNEQFF
TRBV16 | CASSLTGGTGVMNIQYF
TRBV7-9 | CASSPSSYQPQHF
TRBV7-9 | CASSLGRGEVNTEAFF
TRBV11-2 | CASSLGYGEGQPQHF
TRBV19 | CASSPRDRVGNQPQHF
TRBV29-1 | CSAADQGSTEAFF
TRBV4-1 | CASSRVSGRLNTGELFF
TRBV27 | CASSLKPQAGESPLHF
TRBV4-3 | CASSQRTSGSYPGELFF
TRBV27 | CASSLGERDRGEKLFF
TRBV5-4 | CASSNTSGRVYEQFF
TRBV5-1 | CASSGGLDTEAFF
TRBV5-1 | CASSSATGGGNTIYF
TRBV6-2/TRBV6-3 | CASSYPDSAFF
TRBV11-3 | CASSLRSGQEDYGYTF
TRBV7-2 | CASSLVLGRGDTQYF
TRBV5-1 | CASSLAGENQPQHF
TRBV28 | CASLKGAYSNQPQHF
TRBV29-1 | CSVDPDRSSSNQPQHF
TRBV6-5 | CASSYSSGTGNSPLHF
TRBV24-1 | CATSDSSGGNNEQFF
TRBV12-3/TRBV12-4 | CASSPAPGNEQFF
TRBV11-3 | CASSLTSGRAETQYF
TRBV6-6 | CASSYSRRADTGELFF
TRBV10-1 | CASSESRGSPLHF
TRBV14 | CASSQEIGRAFTDTQYF
TRBV9 | CASSGPRNEQFF
TRBV19 | CASSMRGEQFF
TRBV28 | CASSFTGFGYTF
TRBV29-1 | CSARVDRANTGELFF
TRBV12-3/TRBV12-4 | CASSRDRYYGYTF
TRBV27 | CASSLTKSDGYTF
TRBV20-1 | CSASTWAGGPYNEQFF
TRBV7-9 | CASSLAGQGARQPQHF
TRBV7-9 | CASSLVAESSGNTIYF
TRBV6-5 | CASRRDRDTGELFF
TRBV7-2 | CASSLSREWGRETQYF
TRBV10-3 | CAISESWTGVNSPLHF
TRBV7-9 | CASSLAIVGLAGVKDEQFF
TRBV11-2 | CASSLSHSGEAFF
TRBV11-3 | CASSLLAANTGELFF
TRBV3-1/TRBV3-2 | CASSQALARKTQYF
TRBV5-1 | CASSLRGQGALDYGYTF
TRBV7-9 | CASSVAEGVNTEAFF
TRBV14 | CASSPRGSGRSLSSYNEQFF
TRBV4-3 | CASSQDLRGDQPQHF
TRBV7-2 | CAGGDYNSPLHF